This record concerns one TCR beta chain sequence. Its antigen has not been determined. The record has no base qualities; no much larger clone is one base away. These data are taken from a study of spatial heterogeneity in lung cancer (dated by TCRdb to 2018 to 2020). Study-level background: Donors were about 70 patients with early-stage, untreated non-small cell lung cancer from the lung TRACERx cohort. Beta-chain transcripts were consistently detected in greater numbers than alpha-chain transcripts, which likely reflected higher beta-chain transcript abundance. In the raw uncorrected reads, each unique combination of TCR and UMI appeared more than ten times on average. In non-small cell lung cancer, the study made a quantitative comparison of TCR alpha and beta repertoires among multiple tumor regions, matched nontumor lung and blood. The study linked features of the TCR repertoire to counts of nonsynonymous mutations, which were determined by whole-exome sequencing of tumor tissue. Both alpha and beta chains were TCR-sequenced in samples taken at surgery, namely 220 tumor regions, fewer than 80 matched nontumor lung samples and roughly 56 PBMC samples. Follow-up PBMC samples were sequenced whenever the samples were available, and the median time to follow-up was approximately 2 years after resection. Broad study findings and their caveats: Additional single-cell paired TCR alpha and beta sequencing was considered necessary to confirm, at a functional level, the hypothesis that regional TCRs recognize regional mutations. Only roughly 15 patients were included in comparisons of baseline and follow-up blood repertoires. Ubiquitous expanded tumor TCRs showed up in blood more often at tumor resection than at routine follow-up.

Library creation used 5' RACE. Instrument used: NextSeq 500. The TCR library protocol attached a unique molecular identifier to each TCR cDNA molecule to allow correction of PCR and sequencing errors. In the original analysis: TCR identification, UMI-based error correction and CDR3 extraction were all carried out with Decombinator tools. TCRs above a frequency of 2 per 1,000, corresponding to the top 1% of the tumor frequency distribution, were defined as expanded. Renyi diversity was computed with the R vegan package after each repertoire had been subsampled 100 times to 5,000 TCRs. CDR3 similarity networks were constructed using string-kernel similarity of amino acid triplets, with links drawn between CDR3s whose pairwise similarity was above 0.82. TCRdb cleaned the public reads at Q25 with fastp, built clones with MiXCR and kept in-frame beta chains. Merged by CDR3 protein, the rows form single entries marked with the most common genes and DNA. The V and J calls and clone size are TCRdb's, not the authors'. Recorded for this sample are 45,000 to 65,000 distinct CDR3 sequences; 6% to 8.5% of them occurred a single time. The ten biggest clones cover around 36% of the sample.

The CDR3 covers 17 residues, taking in both the cysteine and the phenylalanine. This entry keeps only the CDR3 DNA: 51 bases, framed from base 1. Unmatched junction bases come to 14, with V trimmed by 6 bases and J by 4 bases. Reading the germline V gene gives CDR1 MNHEY and CDR2 SVGAGI. The meaning of the sample's time point label: blood at routine non-recurrence follow-up after resection. Whole RNA extracted from tumor and nontumor lung tissue, or from cryopreserved PBMC samples, was used for TCR sequencing without cell sorting. Only patients with enough RNA available from two or more tumor regions were chosen for TCR sequencing.

The source of this sequence is a female donor with early-stage non-small cell lung cancer. The chain employs TRBV6-5 and TRBJ2-3; 9 central bases correspond to TRBD1. The sequences come from PBMCs, collected at follow-up. The CDR3 amino acid sequence is: CASSPGQGEWYADTQYF. Read as DNA, the sequence is TGTGCCAGCAGCCCGGGACAGGGAGAATGGTATGCAGATACGCAGTATTTT.